This T cell receptor (beta chain) derives from a study of response to subunit inactivated influenza vaccine. Notes on the study in general: Authors suggested each seasonal influenza vaccination recruits few new T cells.

TCRdb reprocessed the RT-PCR reads via MiXCR and lists one record per CDR3 protein. Seen here are 300,000 to 350,000 distinct CDR3 sequences, approximately 20% observed once, and the top ten hold around a tenth. This clonotype was detected many times. Its antigen is not identified. Germline CDR1 is DFQATT and CDR2 is SNEGSKA (reference sequence). This CDR3 is 15 amino acids long. Trimming pared 4 bases from V and 2 bases from J, leaving 17 bases between. The chain uses TRBV20-1 and TRBJ1-2; D call uncertain. Here the sequenced sample was PBMCs from blood, taken about 19 months after vaccination. The TCR originated in a man between 50 and 69 years old who received an inactivated influenza vaccine. The CDR3 bases are TGCAGTGCTAAACCCCCGTCAGGAGGAAACTATGGCTACACCTTC. Amino acids: CSAKPPSGGNYGYTF.